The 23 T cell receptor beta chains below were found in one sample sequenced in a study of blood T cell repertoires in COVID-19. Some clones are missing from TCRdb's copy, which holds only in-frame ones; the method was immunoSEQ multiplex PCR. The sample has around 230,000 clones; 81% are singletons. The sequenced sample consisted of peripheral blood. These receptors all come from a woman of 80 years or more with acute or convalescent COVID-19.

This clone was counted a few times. This CDR3 reads CASRRTVTEKLFF. Written as DNA, the CDR3 is TGTGCCAGCAGGAGGACAGTTACTGAAAAACTGTTTTTT. This chain uses TRBV27 with TRBJ1-4, with D possibly TRBD1 on 6 matching bases. This CDR3 comprises 13 residues. The germline V and J ends were trimmed by 6 bases and 7 bases, with 12 bases remaining between them. CDR1 is MNHEY and CDR2 is SMNVEV in the germline V gene (reference sequence).

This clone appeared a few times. In DNA, the CDR3 is TGTGCCAGCAGCTCGGGACTAGCGGGGGGGGCGAAGCAGTTCTTC. It translates to CASSSGLAGGAKQFF. The chain combines TRBV7-2 with TRBJ2-1, with 16 nucleotides matching TRBD2. Trimming at V came to 4 bases and at J to 11 bases, leaving 5 bases not matched to a gene. CDR1 is SGHTA, CDR2 FQGNSA, per germline. The CDR3 runs to 15 residues. The variable domain in full, with the rest retrieved from reference TRBV7-2 and TRBJ2-1, is GAGVSQSPSNKVTEKGKDVELRCDPISGHTALYWYRQSLGQGLEFLIYFQGNSAPDKSGLPSDRFSAERTGGSVSTLTIQRTQQEDSAVYLCASSSGLAGGAKQFFGPGTRLTVL.

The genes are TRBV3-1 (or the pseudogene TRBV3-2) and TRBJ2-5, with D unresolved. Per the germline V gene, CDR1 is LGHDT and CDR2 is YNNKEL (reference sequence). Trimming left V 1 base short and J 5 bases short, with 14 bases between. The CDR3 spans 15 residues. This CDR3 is CASSQGLGYGETQYF. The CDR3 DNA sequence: TGTGCCAGCAGCCAAGGACTTGGGTACGGGGAGACCCAGTACTTC.

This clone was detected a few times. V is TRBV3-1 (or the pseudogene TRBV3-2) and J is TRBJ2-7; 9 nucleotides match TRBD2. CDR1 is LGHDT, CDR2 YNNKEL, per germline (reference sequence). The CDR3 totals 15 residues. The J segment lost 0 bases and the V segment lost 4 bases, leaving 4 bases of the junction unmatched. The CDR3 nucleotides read TGTGCCAGCAGCCGGACTAGCGCGACCTCCTACGAGCAGTACTTC. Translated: CASSRTSATSYEQYF.

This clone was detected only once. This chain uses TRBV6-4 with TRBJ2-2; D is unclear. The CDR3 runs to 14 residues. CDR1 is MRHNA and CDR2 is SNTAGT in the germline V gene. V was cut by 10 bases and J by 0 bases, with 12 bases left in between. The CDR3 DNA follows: TGTGCCACCCGGCAGACTTCGAACACCGGGGAGCTGTTTTTT. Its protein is CATRQTSNTGELFF.

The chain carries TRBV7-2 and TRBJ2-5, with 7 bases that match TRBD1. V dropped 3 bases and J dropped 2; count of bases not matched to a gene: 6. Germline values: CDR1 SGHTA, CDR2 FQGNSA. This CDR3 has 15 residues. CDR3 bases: TGTGCCAGCAGCTTTGGACAGGCACGGCAAGAGACCCAGTACTTC. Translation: CASSFGQARQETQYF.

CDR3 sequence (DNA): TGTGCCAGCAGTACAGGGGGCGGAATTAGCGGCACTGAAGCTTTCTTT. Its translation is CASSTGGGISGTEAFF. This chain joins TRBV2 and TRBJ1-1; 9 bases line up with TRBD1. The germline V gene has CDR1 SNHLY and CDR2 FYNNEI. V lost 5 bases to trimming and J lost 4 bases; unmatched junction nucleotides: 11. This CDR3 comprises 16 residues.

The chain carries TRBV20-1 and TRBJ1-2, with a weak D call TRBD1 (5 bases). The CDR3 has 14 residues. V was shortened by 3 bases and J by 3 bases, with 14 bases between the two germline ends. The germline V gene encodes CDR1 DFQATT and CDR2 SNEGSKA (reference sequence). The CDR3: CSASRGQAYYGYTF. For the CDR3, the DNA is TGCAGTGCTAGTAGAGGACAAGCTTACTATGGCTACACCTTC.

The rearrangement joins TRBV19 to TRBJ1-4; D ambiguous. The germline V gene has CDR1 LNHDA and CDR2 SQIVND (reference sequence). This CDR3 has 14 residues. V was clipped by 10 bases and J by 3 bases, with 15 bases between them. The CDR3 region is CATAMGRANEKLFF. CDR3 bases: TGTGCCACCGCCATGGGTCGGGCTAATGAAAAACTGTTTTTT.

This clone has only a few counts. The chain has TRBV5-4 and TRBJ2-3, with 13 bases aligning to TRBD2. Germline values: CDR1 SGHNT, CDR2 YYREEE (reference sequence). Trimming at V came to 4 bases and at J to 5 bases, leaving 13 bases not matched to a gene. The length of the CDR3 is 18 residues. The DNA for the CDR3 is TGTGCCAGCAGCACATCGACTAGCGGGAGGTTTGTGGGAGATACGCAGTATTTT. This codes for CASSTSTSGRFVGDTQYF.

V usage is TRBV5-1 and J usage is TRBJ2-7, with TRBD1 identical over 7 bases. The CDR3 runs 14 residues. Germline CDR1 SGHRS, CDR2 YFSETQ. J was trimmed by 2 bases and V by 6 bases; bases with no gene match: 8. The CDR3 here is CASTPDQGAYEQYF. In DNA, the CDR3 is TGCGCCAGCACCCCTGACCAGGGGGCCTACGAGCAGTACTTC.

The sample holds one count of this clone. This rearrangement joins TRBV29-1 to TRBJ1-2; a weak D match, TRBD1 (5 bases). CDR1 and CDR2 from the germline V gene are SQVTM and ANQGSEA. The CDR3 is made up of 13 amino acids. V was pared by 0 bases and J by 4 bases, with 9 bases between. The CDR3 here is CSVEDRVVYGYTF. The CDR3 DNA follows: TGCAGCGTTGAAGACAGGGTGGTCTATGGCTACACCTTC.

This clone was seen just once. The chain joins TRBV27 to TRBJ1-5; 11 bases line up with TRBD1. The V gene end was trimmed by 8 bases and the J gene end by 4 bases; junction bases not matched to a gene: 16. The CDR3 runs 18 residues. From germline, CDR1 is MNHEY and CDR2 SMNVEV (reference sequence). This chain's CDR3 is CASGTGTGGRYANQPQHF. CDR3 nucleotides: TGTGCCAGCGGAACCGGGACAGGGGGTCGCTACGCGAATCAGCCCCAGCATTTT.

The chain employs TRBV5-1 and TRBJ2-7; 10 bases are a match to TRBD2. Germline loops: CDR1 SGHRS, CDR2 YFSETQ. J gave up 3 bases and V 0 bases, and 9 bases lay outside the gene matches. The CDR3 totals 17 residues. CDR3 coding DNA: TGCGCCAGCAGCTTGGCCCTAGCGGGAGATTTCTACTACGAGCAGTACTTC. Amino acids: CASSLALAGDFYYEQYF.

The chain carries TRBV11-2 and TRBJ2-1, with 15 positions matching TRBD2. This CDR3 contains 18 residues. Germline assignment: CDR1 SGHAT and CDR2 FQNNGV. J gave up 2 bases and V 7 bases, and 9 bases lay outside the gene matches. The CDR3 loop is CASTRTSGRAFTYNEQFF. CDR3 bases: TGTGCCAGCACCCGGACTAGCGGGAGGGCCTTTACCTACAATGAGCAGTTCTTC.

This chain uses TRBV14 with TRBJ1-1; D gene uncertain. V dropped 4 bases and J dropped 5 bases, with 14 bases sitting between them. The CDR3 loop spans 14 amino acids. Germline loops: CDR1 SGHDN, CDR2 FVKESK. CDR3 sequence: CASSPYRGHTEAFF. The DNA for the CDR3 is TGTGCCAGCAGCCCGTACCGAGGTCATACTGAAGCTTTCTTT.

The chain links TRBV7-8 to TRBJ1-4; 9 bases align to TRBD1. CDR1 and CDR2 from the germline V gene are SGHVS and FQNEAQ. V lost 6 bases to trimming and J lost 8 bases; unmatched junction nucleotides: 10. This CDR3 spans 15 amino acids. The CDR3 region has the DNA TGTGCCAGCAGTCGGGCGACAGGGGGGGGAGAAAAACTGTTTTTT. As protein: CASSRATGGGEKLFF.

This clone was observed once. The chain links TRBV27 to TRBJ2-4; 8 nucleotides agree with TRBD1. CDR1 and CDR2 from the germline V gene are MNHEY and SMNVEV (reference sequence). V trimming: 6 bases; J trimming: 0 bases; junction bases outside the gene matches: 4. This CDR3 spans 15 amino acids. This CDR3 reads CASRAGGGAKNIQYF. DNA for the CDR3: TGTGCCAGCAGAGCAGGGGGCGGAGCCAAAAACATTCAGTACTTC.

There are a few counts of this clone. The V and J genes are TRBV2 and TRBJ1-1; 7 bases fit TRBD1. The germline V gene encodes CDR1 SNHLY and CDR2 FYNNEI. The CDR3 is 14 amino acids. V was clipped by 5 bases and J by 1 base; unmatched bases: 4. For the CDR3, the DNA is TGTGCCAGCAGTCCCCGGGACAGGAACACTGAAGCTTTCTTT. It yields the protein CASSPRDRNTEAFF.

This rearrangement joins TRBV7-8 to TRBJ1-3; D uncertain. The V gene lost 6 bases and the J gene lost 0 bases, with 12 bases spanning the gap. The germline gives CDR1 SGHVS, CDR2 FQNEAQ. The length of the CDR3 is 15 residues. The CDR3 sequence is CASRSLSGSGNTIYF. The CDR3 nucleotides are TGTGCCAGCAGATCATTATCGGGCTCTGGAAACACCATATATTTT.

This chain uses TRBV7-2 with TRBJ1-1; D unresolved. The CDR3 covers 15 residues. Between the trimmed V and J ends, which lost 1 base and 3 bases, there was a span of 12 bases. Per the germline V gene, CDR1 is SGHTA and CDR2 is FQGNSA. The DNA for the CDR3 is TGTGCCAGCAGCTTAGGTCTGGATGCGGACACTGAAGCTTTCTTT. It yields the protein CASSLGLDADTEAFF.

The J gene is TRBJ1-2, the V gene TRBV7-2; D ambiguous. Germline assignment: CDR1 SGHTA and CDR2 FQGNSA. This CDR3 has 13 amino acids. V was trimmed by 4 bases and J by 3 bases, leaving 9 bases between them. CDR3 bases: TGTGCCAGCAGCTCCCGGGGAGACTATGGCTACACCTTC. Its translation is CASSSRGDYGYTF.

The CDR3 nucleotides are TGTGCCACCAGCAGCCTAAAGGGGTCCCCGTCTATATATGGCTACACCTTC. Its translation: CATSSLKGSPSIYGYTF. V is TRBV15 and J is TRBJ1-2; D might be TRBD1 (5 bases). The V gene lost 3 bases and the J gene lost 5 bases, with 22 bases spanning the gap. CDR1 is LNHNV, CDR2 YYDKDF, per germline (reference sequence). The CDR3 runs to 17 residues.